This T cell receptor beta chain stems from a study of blood T cell repertoires in COVID-19. Across the study: Specimens from acute and convalescent COVID-19 originated in the United States, Italy and Spain. Sources were T cells, B-cell-depleted T cells, or PBMCs; the material itself was cDNA or gDNA.

Seattle-derived patients entered the study during active infection and were followed longitudinally. Per the original methods: Reference gene primer amplification gave nucleated cell count estimates. Assay used: immunoSEQ multiplex PCR; TCRdb lists only in-frame clones, some missing. That table furnishes V, J and clone size, whereas the DNA furnished D and trimming. The sample includes approximately 440,000 clones, about 91% of them seen just once. V gave up 0 bases and J gave up 0 bases, with 12 bases separating them. The CDR3 is 17 amino acids. In germline, CDR1 is LGHNA, CDR2 YNFKEQ. The TCR sequence derives from a woman aged 45-59 years with COVID-19, enrolled during active disease. The sample was peripheral blood. The gene calls are TRBV4-2 and TRBJ1-5; D call uncertain. The CDR3 coding sequence is TGTGCCAGCAGCCAAGATTCGCGGGATTATAGCAATCAGCCCCAGCATTTT. Its protein product is CASSQDSRDYSNQPQHF.